A selection of T cell receptor beta chains follows, all from one sample in a study of blood T cell repertoires in COVID-19. Measured with immunoSEQ multiplex PCR; TCRdb has only the in-frame clones, and not every one. The repertoire holds roughly 75,000 clones, with almost 85% as singletons. Material for sequencing was peripheral blood. Source of these receptors: a man aged 50-59 years with acute or convalescent COVID-19. Each CDR3 is given with its conserved first and last residue. A D gene is named only where the DNA matches it firmly. Clone size is not always given. Where it is, it says once, few, many or a class for expanded clones.

abundance: -; j_gene: TRBJ1-4; v_gene: TRBV7-2; d_gene: TRBD1; CDR3aa: CASRKGDRKYEKLFF; CDR3nt: TGTGCCAGCAGAAAAGGGGACAGAAAGTATGAAAAACTGTTTTTT
abundance: -; j_gene: TRBJ1-5; v_gene: TRBV30; d_gene: -; CDR3aa: CAWSRGTGTKLGNQPQHF; CDR3nt: TGTGCCTGGAGTAGGGGGACGGGAACCAAACTGGGCAATCAGCCCCAGCATTTT
abundance: -; j_gene: TRBJ1-5; v_gene: TRBV5-8; d_gene: -; CDR3aa: CASSFLGTSNQPQHF; CDR3nt: TGTGCCAGCAGCTTTCTTGGCACAAGCAATCAGCCCCAGCATTTT
abundance: once; j_gene: TRBJ1-1; v_gene: TRBV3-1/TRBV3-2; d_gene: -; CDR3aa: CASVGRTFPAAEAFF; CDR3nt: TGTGCCAGCGTAGGGCGGACATTCCCCGCAGCGGAAGCTTTCTTT
abundance: -; j_gene: TRBJ2-7; v_gene: TRBV4-2; d_gene: TRBD1; CDR3aa: CASSPGQYEQYF; CDR3nt: TGTGCCAGCAGCCCGGGACAGTACGAGCAGTACTTC
abundance: -; j_gene: TRBJ1-3; v_gene: TRBV3-1/TRBV3-2; d_gene: -; CDR3aa: CASSQATATGNTIYF; CDR3nt: TGTGCCAGCAGCCAAGCTACAGCCACTGGAAACACCATATATTTT
abundance: -; j_gene: TRBJ2-4; v_gene: TRBV5-4; d_gene: TRBD2; CDR3aa: CASSLGAGLAKNIQYF; CDR3nt: TGTGCCAGCAGCTTGGGAGCGGGGCTAGCCAAAAACATTCAGTACTTC
abundance: -; j_gene: TRBJ2-7; v_gene: TRBV5-1; d_gene: TRBD1; CDR3aa: CASSPSGQGIGYEQYF; CDR3nt: TGCGCCAGCAGCCCATCCGGACAGGGGATAGGTTACGAGCAGTACTTC
abundance: -; j_gene: TRBJ2-1; v_gene: TRBV9; d_gene: -; CDR3aa: CASSPPPGDYNEQFF; CDR3nt: TGTGCCAGCAGCCCCCCCCCAGGGGACTACAATGAGCAGTTCTTC
abundance: -; j_gene: TRBJ2-5; v_gene: TRBV6-1; d_gene: -; CDR3aa: CASSELGTQYF; CDR3nt: TGTGCCAGCAGTGAACTAGGGACCCAGTACTTC
abundance: -; j_gene: TRBJ1-2; v_gene: TRBV3-1/TRBV3-2; d_gene: -; CDR3aa: CASSGGDKNGYTF; CDR3nt: TGTGCCAGCAGCGGCGGGGATAAAAATGGCTACACCTTC
abundance: -; j_gene: TRBJ2-1; v_gene: TRBV3-1/TRBV3-2; d_gene: TRBD2; CDR3aa: CASSPGGAFNEQFF; CDR3nt: TGTGCCAGCAGCCCCGGGGGGGCCTTCAATGAGCAGTTCTTC
abundance: -; j_gene: TRBJ1-2; v_gene: TRBV5-4; d_gene: -; CDR3aa: CASSPDSVGGGYTF; CDR3nt: TGTGCCAGCAGCCCGGACAGCGTCGGGGGGGGCTACACCTTC
abundance: -; j_gene: TRBJ2-3; v_gene: TRBV29-1; d_gene: -; CDR3aa: CSVERAEAPDTQYF; CDR3nt: TGCAGCGTAGAAAGAGCGGAGGCCCCAGATACGCAGTATTTT
abundance: -; j_gene: TRBJ1-4; v_gene: TRBV11-2; d_gene: -; CDR3aa: CASSRSPRGTNEKLFF; CDR3nt: TGTGCCAGCAGCCGATCCCCCAGGGGCACTAATGAAAAACTGTTTTTT
abundance: -; j_gene: TRBJ1-2; v_gene: TRBV10-1; d_gene: -; CDR3aa: CASSDGAYGYTF; CDR3nt: TGCGCCAGCAGTGATGGGGCTTATGGCTACACCTTC
abundance: -; j_gene: TRBJ1-2; v_gene: TRBV7-2; d_gene: -; CDR3aa: CASSGRQIYGYTF; CDR3nt: TGTGCCAGCAGCGGCAGACAGATCTATGGCTACACCTTC
abundance: -; j_gene: TRBJ2-5; v_gene: TRBV30; d_gene: TRBD2; CDR3aa: CAWSVSSGLLKETQYF; CDR3nt: TGTGCCTGGAGTGTATCCTCGGGACTACTTAAAGAGACCCAGTACTTC
abundance: -; j_gene: TRBJ1-1; v_gene: TRBV2; d_gene: -; CDR3aa: CASSDLGVSNTEAFF; CDR3nt: TGTGCCAGCAGTGATCTGGGCGTATCGAACACTGAAGCTTTCTTT
abundance: -; j_gene: TRBJ2-5; v_gene: TRBV9; d_gene: -; CDR3aa: CASSVAVDPFWQGKSETQYF; CDR3nt: TGTGCCAGCAGCGTAGCTGTGGACCCTTTCTGGCAGGGGAAGAGTGAGACCCAGTACTTC
abundance: -; j_gene: TRBJ2-1; v_gene: TRBV9; d_gene: -; CDR3aa: CASSVDRDRGQFF; CDR3nt: TGTGCCAGCAGCGTAGACAGGGATCGAGGGCAGTTCTTC
abundance: -; j_gene: TRBJ2-2; v_gene: TRBV12-5; d_gene: TRBD2; CDR3aa: CASGLGRLASNTGELFF; CDR3nt: TGTGCTAGTGGTTTGGGGCGACTAGCGTCGAACACCGGGGAGCTGTTTTTT
abundance: -; j_gene: TRBJ1-6; v_gene: TRBV2; d_gene: -; CDR3aa: CASSEGLAYNSPLHF; CDR3nt: TGTGCCAGCAGTGAGGGACTGGCCTATAATTCACCCCTCCACTTT
abundance: -; j_gene: TRBJ2-1; v_gene: TRBV7-9; d_gene: -; CDR3aa: CASSAGTLSSYNEQFF; CDR3nt: TGTGCCAGCAGCGCCGGGACTCTTAGCTCCTACAATGAGCAGTTCTTC
abundance: -; j_gene: TRBJ1-6; v_gene: TRBV28; d_gene: -; CDR3aa: CASSLSQENSPLHF; CDR3nt: TGTGCCAGCAGTTTATCACAGGAGAATTCACCCCTCCACTTT
abundance: -; j_gene: TRBJ2-7; v_gene: TRBV5-8; d_gene: -; CDR3aa: CASSTSGRGAYEQYF; CDR3nt: TGTGCCAGCAGCACGTCCGGTCGGGGAGCCTACGAGCAGTACTTC